A selection of T cell receptor beta chains follows, all from one sample in a study of blood T cell repertoires in COVID-19. Produced via immunoSEQ multiplex PCR; TCRdb's table is partial and in-frame only. The sample includes 350,000 to 400,000 clones, approximately 89% of them seen just once. Sequences were obtained from PBMCs or T cells enriched from blood (not recorded which). The receptors derive from a woman between 40 and 55 years old who had been exposed to COVID-19. CDR3s leave out the opening cysteine and the closing phenylalanine or tryptophan. Fields, in order: CDR3 length, J gene, V gene, CDR3 protein.

13 | TRBJ2-1 | TRBV10-3 | AISAEQMSSGEQF
13 | TRBJ1-1 | TRBV15 | ATSTVGQSHTEAF
15 | TRBJ1-1 | TRBV19 | ASSIQRLREGNTEAF
15 | TRBJ2-6 | TRBV24-1 | ATQQGAGGSGANVLT
9 | TRBJ1-1 | TRBV10-1 | ASSGDREAF
12 | TRBJ1-5 | TRBV7-9 | ASSLGIGEQPQH
12 | TRBJ2-2 | TRBV7-8 | ASRYGQNTGELF
13 | TRBJ2-2 | TRBV5-6 | ASSLLGTSTGELF
11 | TRBJ1-2 | TRBV6-2/TRBV6-3 | ASSFRLNYGYT
12 | TRBJ1-1 | TRBV7-2 | ASSLDGGGTEAF
12 | TRBJ1-1 | TRBV7-2 | ASSLLRGGTEAF
13 | TRBJ2-1 | TRBV27 | ASSSEGTGSDEQF
12 | TRBJ2-1 | TRBV27 | ASSLGVYGNEQF
12 | TRBJ2-1 | TRBV12-5 | ASGAGSQRNEQF
10 | TRBJ2-4 | TRBV6-5 | ASRGGGSIQY
12 | TRBJ1-1 | TRBV27 | ASSYRSPNTEAF
11 | TRBJ1-1 | TRBV12-3/TRBV12-4 | ASSFSGGGEAF
12 | TRBJ1-1 | TRBV11-3 | ASSLGRMNTEAF
15 | TRBJ2-7 | TRBV7-8 | ASSLVGVGTASYEQY
14 | TRBJ1-2 | TRBV18 | ASSLGSLYRGEGYT
15 | TRBJ1-6 | TRBV6-4 | ASSDSKGQGKNSPLH
13 | TRBJ1-1 | TRBV19 | ASSEYRQGVAEAF
12 | TRBJ2-5 | TRBV11-2 | ASSLVGGRETQY
12 | TRBJ1-1 | TRBV23-1 | ASSIGQGDTEAF
14 | TRBJ2-1 | TRBV3-1/TRBV3-2 | ASSHGTSGSVNEQF
14 | TRBJ1-5 | TRBV19 | ASTFVIGTGDQPQH
14 | TRBJ2-5 | TRBV5-6 | ASSLGHGQGKETQY
14 | TRBJ1-2 | TRBV2 | ASRGQGAISNYGYT
9 | TRBJ1-2 | TRBV20-1 | SAIQGDGYT
11 | TRBJ2-7 | TRBV25-1 | ASSDLTRGEQY
12 | TRBJ1-5 | TRBV24-1 | ATSADSSNQPQH
10 | TRBJ1-1 | TRBV12-3/TRBV12-4 | ASRNRGAEAF
16 | TRBJ1-1 | TRBV2 | ASSPLRGPSQMNTEAF
12 | TRBJ1-4 | TRBV7-9 | ASSSGTGPEKLF
11 | TRBJ1-5 | TRBV18 | ASSLGVDQPQH
13 | TRBJ2-7 | TRBV4-3 | ASSQERATAYEQY
13 | TRBJ1-4 | TRBV19 | ASTEPGTGNEKLF
11 | TRBJ2-3 | TRBV6-1 | ASSDATGYTQY
13 | TRBJ1-6 | TRBV30 | AWSNPGTGDSPLH
14 | TRBJ2-1 | TRBV7-9 | ASSLVGSGVNNEQF